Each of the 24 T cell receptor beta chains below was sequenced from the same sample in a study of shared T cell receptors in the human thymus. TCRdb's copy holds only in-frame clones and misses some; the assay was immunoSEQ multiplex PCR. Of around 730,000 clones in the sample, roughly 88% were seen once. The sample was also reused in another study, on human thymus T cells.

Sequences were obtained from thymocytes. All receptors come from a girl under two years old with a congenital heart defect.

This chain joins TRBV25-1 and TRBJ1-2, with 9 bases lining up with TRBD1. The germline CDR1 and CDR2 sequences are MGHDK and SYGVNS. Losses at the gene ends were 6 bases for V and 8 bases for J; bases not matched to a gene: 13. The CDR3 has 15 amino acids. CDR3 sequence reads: CASRSQGAPSGGYTF. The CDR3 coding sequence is TGTGCCAGCAGATCACAGGGGGCCCCATCGGGGGGCTACACCTTC.

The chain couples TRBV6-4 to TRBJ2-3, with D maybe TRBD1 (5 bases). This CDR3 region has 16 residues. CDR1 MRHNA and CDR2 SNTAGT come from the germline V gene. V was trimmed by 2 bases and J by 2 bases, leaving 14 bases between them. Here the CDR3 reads CASSDSYRSSTDTQYF. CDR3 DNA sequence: TGTGCCAGCAGTGACAGCTACAGGTCCTCCACAGATACGCAGTATTTT.

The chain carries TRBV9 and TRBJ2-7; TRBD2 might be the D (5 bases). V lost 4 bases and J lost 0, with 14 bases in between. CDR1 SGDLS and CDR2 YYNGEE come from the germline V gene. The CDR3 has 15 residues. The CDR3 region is CASSPRDTYSYEQYF. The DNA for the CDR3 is TGTGCCAGCAGCCCACGGGATACTTACTCCTACGAGCAGTACTTC.

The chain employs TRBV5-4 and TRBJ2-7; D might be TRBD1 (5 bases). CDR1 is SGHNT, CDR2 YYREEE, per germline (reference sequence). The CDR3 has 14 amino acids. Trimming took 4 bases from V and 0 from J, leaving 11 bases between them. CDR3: CASSSIGVSYEQYF. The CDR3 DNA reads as TGTGCCAGCAGCAGTATAGGGGTCTCCTACGAGCAGTACTTC.

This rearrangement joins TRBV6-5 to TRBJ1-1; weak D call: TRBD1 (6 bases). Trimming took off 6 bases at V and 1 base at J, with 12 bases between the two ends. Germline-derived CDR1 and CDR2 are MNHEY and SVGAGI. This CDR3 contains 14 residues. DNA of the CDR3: TGTGCCAGCAGGGACTGGACAGCGAACACTGAAGCTTTCTTT. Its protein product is CASRDWTANTEAFF.

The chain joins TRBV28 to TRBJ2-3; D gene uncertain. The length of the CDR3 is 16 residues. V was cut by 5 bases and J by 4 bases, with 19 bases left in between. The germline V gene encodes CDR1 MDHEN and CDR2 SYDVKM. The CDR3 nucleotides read TGTGCCAGCAGTAGGTTTCCTAGGCATTTATCAGATACGCAGTATTTT. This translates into CASSRFPRHLSDTQYF.

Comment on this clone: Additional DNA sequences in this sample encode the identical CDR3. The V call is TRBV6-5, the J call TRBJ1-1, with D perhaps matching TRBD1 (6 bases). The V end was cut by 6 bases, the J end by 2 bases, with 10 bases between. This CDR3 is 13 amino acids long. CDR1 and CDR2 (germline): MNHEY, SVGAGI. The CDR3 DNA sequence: TGTGCCAGCAGCACAGGGTTTAACACTGAAGCTTTCTTT. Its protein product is CASSTGFNTEAFF.

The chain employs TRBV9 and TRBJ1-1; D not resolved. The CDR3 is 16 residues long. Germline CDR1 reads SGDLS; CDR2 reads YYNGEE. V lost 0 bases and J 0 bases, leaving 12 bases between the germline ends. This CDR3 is CASSVAPGAMNTEAFF. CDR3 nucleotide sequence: TGTGCCAGCAGCGTAGCTCCGGGAGCCATGAACACTGAAGCTTTCTTT.

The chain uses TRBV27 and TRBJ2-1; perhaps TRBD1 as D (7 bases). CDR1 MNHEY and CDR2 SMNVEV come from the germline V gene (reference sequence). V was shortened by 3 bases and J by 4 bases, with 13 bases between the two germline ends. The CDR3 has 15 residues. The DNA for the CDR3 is TGTGCCAGCAGTTTTTCCAGGGGGGCTTACAATGAGCAGTTCTTC. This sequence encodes CASSFSRGAYNEQFF.

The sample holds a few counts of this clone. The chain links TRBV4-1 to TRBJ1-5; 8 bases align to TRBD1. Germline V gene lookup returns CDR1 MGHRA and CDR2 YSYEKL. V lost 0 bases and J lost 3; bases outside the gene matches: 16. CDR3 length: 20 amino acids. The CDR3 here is CASSQDWDRRHKAYNQPQHF. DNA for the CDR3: TGCGCCAGCAGCCAAGATTGGGACAGGCGGCACAAGGCCTACAATCAGCCCCAGCATTTT.

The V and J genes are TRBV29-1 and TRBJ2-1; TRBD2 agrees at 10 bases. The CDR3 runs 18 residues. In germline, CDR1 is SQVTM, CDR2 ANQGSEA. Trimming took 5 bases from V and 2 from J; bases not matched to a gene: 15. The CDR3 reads CSVPVVPAGGLPYNEQFF. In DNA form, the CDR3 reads TGCAGCGTTCCCGTTGTTCCAGCGGGGGGGCTGCCCTACAATGAGCAGTTCTTC.

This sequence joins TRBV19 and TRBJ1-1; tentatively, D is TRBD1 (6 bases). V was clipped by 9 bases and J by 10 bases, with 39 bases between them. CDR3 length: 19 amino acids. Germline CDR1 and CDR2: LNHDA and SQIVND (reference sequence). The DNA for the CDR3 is TGTGCCAGCCTTAACTCCACCGACAGGTATCTTCTCGGCGCCTTCACAGCTTTCTTT. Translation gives CASLNSTDRYLLGAFTAFF.

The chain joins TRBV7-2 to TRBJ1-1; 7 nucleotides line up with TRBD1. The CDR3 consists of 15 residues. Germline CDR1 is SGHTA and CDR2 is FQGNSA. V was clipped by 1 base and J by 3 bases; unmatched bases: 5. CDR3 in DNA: TGTGCCAGCAGCTTAGGGGACAGCCCCTACACTGAAGCTTTCTTT. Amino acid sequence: CASSLGDSPYTEAFF.

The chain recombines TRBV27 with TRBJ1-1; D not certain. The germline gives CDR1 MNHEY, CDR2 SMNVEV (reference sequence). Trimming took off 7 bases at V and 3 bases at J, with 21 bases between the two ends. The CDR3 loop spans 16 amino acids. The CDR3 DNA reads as TGTGCCAGCAAGGGAGTCAGATTCTTCCGGGACACTGAAGCTTTCTTT. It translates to CASKGVRFFRDTEAFF.

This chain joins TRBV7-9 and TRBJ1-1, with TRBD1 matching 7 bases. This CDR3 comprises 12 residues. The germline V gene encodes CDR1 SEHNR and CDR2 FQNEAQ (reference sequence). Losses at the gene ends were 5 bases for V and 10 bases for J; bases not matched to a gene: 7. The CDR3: CASSGQGVGAFF. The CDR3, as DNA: TGTGCCAGCAGCGGGCAGGGGGTTGGAGCTTTCTTT.

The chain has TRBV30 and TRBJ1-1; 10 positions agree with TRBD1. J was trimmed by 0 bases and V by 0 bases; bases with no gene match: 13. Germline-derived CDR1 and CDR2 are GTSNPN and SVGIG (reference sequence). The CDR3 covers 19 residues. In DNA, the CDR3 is TGTGCCTGGAGTGTAGTTTATCGGACAGGGGGACAAATGAACACTGAAGCTTTCTTT. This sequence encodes CAWSVVYRTGGQMNTEAFF.

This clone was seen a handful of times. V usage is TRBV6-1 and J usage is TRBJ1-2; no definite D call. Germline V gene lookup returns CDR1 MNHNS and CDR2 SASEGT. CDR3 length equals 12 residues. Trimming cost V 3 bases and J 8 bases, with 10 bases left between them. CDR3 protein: CASSDRGWGYTF. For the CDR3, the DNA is TGTGCCAGCAGTGATCGGGGTTGGGGCTACACCTTC.

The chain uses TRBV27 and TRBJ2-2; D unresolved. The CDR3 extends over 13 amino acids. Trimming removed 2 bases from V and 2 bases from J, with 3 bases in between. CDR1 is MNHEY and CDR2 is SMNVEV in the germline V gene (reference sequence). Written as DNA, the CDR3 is TGTGCCAGCAGTTTACTTAACACCGGGGAGCTGTTTTTT. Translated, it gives CASSLLNTGELFF.

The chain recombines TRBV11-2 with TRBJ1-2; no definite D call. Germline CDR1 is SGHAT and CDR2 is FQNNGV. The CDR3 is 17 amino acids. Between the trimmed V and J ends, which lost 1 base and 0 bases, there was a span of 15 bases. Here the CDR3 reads CASSLGVSGITNYGYTF. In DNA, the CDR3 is TGTGCCAGCAGCTTAGGTGTCAGCGGGATAACTAACTATGGCTACACCTTC.

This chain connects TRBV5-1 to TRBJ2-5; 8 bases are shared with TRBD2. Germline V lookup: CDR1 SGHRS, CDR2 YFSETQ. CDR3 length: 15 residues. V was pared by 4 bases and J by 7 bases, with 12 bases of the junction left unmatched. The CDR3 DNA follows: TGCGCCAGCAGCCCCGCGGGGGGCCCCACGGGGACCCAGTACTTC. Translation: CASSPAGGPTGTQYF.

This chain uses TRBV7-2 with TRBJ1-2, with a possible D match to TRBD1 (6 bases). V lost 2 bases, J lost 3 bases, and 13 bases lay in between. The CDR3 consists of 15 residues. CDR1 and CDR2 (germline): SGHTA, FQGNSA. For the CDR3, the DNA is TGTGCCAGCAGCTTAAGGCGACAGGCCGACTATGGCTACACCTTC. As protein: CASSLRRQADYGYTF.

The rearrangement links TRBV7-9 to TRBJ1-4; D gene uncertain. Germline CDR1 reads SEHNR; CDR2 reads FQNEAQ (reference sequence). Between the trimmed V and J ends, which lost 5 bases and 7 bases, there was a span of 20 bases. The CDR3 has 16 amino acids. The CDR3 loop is CASSLTWTREGEKLFF. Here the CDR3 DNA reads TGTGCCAGCAGCCTGACTTGGACTCGGGAGGGTGAAAAACTGTTTTTT. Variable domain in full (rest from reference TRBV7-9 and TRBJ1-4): DTGVSQNPRHKITKRGQNVTFRCDPISEHNRLYWYRQTLGQGPEFLTYFQNEAQLEKSRLLSDRFSAERPKGSFSTLEIQRTEQGDSAMYLCASSLTWTREGEKLFFGSGTQLSVL.

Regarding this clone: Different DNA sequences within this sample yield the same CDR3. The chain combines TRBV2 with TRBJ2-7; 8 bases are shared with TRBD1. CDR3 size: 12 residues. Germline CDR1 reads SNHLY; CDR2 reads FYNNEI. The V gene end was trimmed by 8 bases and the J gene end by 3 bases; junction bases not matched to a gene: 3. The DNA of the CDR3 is TGTGCCAGCCGGACAGGGAGCTACGAGCAGTACTTC. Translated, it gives CASRTGSYEQYF. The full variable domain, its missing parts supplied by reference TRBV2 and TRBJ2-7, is EPEVTQTPSHQVTQMGQEVILRCVPISNHLYFYWYRQILGQKVEFLVSFYNNEISEKSEIFDDQFSVERPDGSNFTLKIRSTKLEDSAMYFCASRTGSYEQYFGPGTRLTVT.

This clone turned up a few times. In DNA, the CDR3 is TGTGCCAGCAGCCAGACTTCCCACCTAGGGGGGGACTATGGCTACACCTTC. Residues: CASSQTSHLGGDYGYTF. This rearrangement joins TRBV7-9 to TRBJ1-2; D perhaps matches TRBD1 (6 bases). Trimming left V 5 bases short and J 3 bases short, with 22 bases between. The CDR3 spans 17 residues. Germline V CDR1 and CDR2: SEHNR, FQNEAQ (reference sequence). Together with reference TRBV7-9 and TRBJ1-2, the CDR3 gives the full variable domain: DTGVSQNPRHKITKRGQNVTFRCDPISEHNRLYWYRQTLGQGPEFLTYFQNEAQLEKSRLLSDRFSAERPKGSFSTLEIQRTEQGDSAMYLCASSQTSHLGGDYGYTFGSGTRLTVV.